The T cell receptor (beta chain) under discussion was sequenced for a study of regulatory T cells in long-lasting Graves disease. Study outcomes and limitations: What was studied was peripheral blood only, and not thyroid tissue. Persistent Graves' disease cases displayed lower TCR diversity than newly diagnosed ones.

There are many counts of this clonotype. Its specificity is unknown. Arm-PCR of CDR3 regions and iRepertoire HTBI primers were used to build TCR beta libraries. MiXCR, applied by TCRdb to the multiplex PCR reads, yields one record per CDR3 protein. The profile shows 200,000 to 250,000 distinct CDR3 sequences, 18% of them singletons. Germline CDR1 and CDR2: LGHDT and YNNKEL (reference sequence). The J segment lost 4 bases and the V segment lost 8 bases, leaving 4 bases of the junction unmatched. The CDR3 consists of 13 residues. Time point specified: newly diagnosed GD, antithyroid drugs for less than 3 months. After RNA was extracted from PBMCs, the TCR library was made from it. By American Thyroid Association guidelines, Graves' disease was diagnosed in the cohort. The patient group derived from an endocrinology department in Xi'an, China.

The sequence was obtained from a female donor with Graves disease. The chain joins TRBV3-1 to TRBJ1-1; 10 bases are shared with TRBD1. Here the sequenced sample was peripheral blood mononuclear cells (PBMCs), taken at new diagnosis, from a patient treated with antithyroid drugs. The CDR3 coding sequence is TGTGCCAGCGCGGACAGGGGGTCCACTGAAGCTTTCTTT. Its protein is CASADRGSTEAFF.